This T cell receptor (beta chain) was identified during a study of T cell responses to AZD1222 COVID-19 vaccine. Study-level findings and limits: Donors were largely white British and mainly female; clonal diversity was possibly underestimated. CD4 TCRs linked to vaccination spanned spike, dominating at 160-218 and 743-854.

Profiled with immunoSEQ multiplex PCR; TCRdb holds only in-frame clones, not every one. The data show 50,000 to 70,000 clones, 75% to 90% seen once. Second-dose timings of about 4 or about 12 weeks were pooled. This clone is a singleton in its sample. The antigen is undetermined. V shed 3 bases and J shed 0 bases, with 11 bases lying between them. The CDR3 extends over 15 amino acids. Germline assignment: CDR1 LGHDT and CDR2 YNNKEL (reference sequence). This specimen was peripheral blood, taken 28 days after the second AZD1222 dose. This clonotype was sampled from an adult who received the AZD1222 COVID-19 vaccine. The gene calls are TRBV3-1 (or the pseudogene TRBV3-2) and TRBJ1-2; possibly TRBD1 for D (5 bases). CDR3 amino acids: CASSQGEGPNYGYTF. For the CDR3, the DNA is TGTGCCAGCAGCCAGGGCGAGGGGCCTAACTATGGCTACACCTTC.